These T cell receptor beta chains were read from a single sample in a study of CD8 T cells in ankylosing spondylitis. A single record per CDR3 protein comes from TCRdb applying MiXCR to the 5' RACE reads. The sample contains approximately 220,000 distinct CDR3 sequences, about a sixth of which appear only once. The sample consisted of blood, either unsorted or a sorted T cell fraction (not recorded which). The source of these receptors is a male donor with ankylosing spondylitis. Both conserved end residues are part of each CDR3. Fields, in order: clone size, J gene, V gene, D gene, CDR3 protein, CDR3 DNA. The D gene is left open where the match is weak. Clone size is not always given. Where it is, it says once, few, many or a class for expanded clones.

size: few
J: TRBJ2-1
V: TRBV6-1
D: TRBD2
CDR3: CASSGLAGTFNEQFF
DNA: TGTGCCAGCAGTGGACTAGCGGGGACTTTTAATGAGCAGTTCTTC

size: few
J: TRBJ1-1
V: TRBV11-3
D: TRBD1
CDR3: CASSGRQGANTEAFF
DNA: TGTGCCAGCAGCGGACGACAGGGGGCTAACACTGAAGCTTTCTTT

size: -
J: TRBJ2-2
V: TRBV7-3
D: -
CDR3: CASSLTAAPTWSLGELFF
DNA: TGTGCCAGCAGCTTAACGGCGGCACCCACCTGGTCCCTGGGGGAGCTGTTTTTT

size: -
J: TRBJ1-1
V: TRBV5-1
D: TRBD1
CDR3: CASSLVGQGNTEAFF
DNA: TGCGCCAGCAGCTTGGTAGGACAGGGGAACACTGAAGCTTTCTTT

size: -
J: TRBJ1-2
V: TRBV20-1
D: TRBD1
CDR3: CSARTGADGNGYTF
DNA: TGCAGTGCTAGGACAGGGGCGGACGGTAATGGCTACACCTTC

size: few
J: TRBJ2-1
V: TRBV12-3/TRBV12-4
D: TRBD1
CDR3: CASSPRDRGSYNEQFF
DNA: TGTGCCAGCAGTCCCCGGGACAGGGGTAGTTACAATGAGCAGTTCTTC

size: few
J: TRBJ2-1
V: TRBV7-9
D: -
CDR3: CASSLGVSDYNEQFF
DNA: TGTGCCAGCAGCTTAGGAGTGTCGGACTACAATGAGCAGTTCTTC

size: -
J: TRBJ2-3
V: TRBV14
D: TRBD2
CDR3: CASSQGGRASDTQYF
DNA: TGTGCCAGCAGCCAAGGCGGGAGGGCGAGTGATACGCAGTATTTT

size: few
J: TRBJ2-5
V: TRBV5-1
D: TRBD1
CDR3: CASSFSTETGVWETQYF
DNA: TGCGCCAGCAGCTTCTCCACGGAAACAGGGGTGTGGGAGACCCAGTACTTC

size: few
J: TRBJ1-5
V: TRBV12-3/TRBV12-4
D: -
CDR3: CASMKGNQPQHF
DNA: TGTGCCAGCATGAAGGGTAATCAGCCCCAGCATTTT

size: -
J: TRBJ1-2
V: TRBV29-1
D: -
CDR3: CSAQGATNYGYTF
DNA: TGCAGCGCCCAAGGCGCCACTAACTATGGCTACACCTTC

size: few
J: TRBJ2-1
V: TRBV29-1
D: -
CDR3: CSVPPRRGYFNEQFF
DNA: TGCAGCGTTCCCCCACGGCGCGGCTACTTCAATGAGCAGTTCTTC

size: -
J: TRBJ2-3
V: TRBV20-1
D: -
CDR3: CSARDGAGESTDTQYF
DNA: TGCAGTGCTAGAGATGGGGCAGGGGAGTCCACAGATACGCAGTATTTT

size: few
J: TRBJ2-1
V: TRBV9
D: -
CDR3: CASSVALVPGGGGALNEQFF
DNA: TGTGCCAGCAGCGTAGCTCTTGTACCCGGAGGAGGGGGCGCCCTCAATGAGCAGTTCTTC

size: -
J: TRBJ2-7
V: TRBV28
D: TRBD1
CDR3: CASSFPRQGDYEQYF
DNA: TGTGCCAGCAGTTTCCCCCGACAGGGGGACTACGAGCAGTACTTC

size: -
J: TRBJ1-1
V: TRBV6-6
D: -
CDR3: CASSHRDLGEAFF
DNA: TGTGCCAGCAGTCACCGGGACTTGGGGGAAGCTTTCTTT

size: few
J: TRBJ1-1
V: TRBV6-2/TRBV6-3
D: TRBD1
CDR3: CASSYETGPLTEAFF
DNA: TGTGCCAGCAGTTACGAGACAGGGCCTCTTACTGAAGCTTTCTTT

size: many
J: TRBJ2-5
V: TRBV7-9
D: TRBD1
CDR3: CASSSRQGEETQYF
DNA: TGTGCCAGCAGCTCCCGACAGGGGGAAGAGACCCAGTACTTC

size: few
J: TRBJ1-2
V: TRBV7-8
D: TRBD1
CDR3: CASSLNPEGAVNYGYTF
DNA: TGTGCCAGCAGCTTAAATCCTGAGGGGGCAGTTAACTATGGCTACACCTTC

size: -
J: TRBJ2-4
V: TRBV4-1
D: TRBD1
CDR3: CASSLLLGGQGEWDIQYF
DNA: TGCGCCAGCAGCCTGCTCCTAGGGGGACAGGGGGAGTGGGACATTCAGTACTTC

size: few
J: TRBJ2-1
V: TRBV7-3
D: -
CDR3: CASSLVQGGLNEQFF
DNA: TGTGCCAGCAGCTTAGTCCAGGGGGGACTAAATGAGCAGTTCTTC

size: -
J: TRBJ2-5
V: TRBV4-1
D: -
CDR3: CASSQWVMGVQETQYF
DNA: TGCGCCAGCAGCCAATGGGTAATGGGGGTCCAAGAGACCCAGTACTTC

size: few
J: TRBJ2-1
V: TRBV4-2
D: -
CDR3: CASSQENSGRFSYNEQFF
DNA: TGTGCCAGCAGCCAAGAAAACTCGGGAAGGTTCTCCTACAATGAGCAGTTCTTC

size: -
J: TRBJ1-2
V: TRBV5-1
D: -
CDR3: CASSEGASGGVYGYTF
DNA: TGCGCCAGCAGCGAAGGGGCCTCGGGGGGAGTATATGGCTACACCTTC

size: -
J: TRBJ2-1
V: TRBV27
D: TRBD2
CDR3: CASSFMTSGGDEQFF
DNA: TGTGCCAGCAGTTTTATGACTAGCGGGGGTGATGAGCAGTTCTTC

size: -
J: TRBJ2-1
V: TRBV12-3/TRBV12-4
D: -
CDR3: CASTLGLINEQFF
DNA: TGTGCCAGCACCCTGGGACTGATCAATGAGCAGTTCTTC

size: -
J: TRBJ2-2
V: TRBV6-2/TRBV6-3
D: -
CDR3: CASSPGPEYGELFF
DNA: TGTGCCAGCAGTCCGGGACCCGAGTACGGGGAGCTGTTTTTT

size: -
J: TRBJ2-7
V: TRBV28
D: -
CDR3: CASRQLDSYEQYF
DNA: TGTGCCAGCAGACAACTAGACTCCTACGAGCAGTACTTC

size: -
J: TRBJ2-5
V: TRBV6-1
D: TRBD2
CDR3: CASSVRGSGETQYF
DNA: TGTGCCAGCAGTGTTCGCGGGAGCGGGGAGACCCAGTACTTC

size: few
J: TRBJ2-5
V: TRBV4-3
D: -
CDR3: CASSPQGKETQYF
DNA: TGCGCCAGCAGCCCCCAGGGAAAGGAGACCCAGTACTTC

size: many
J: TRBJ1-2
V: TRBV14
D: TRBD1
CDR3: CASSREDTGGIYGYTF
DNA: TGTGCCAGCAGCCGAGAGGATACAGGGGGGATCTATGGCTACACCTTC

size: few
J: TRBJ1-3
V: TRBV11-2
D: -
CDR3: CASWTSGNTIYF
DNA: TGTGCCAGCTGGACCTCTGGAAACACCATATATTTT

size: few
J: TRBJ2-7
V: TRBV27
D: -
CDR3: CASSFPEGPGTYEQYF
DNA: TGTGCCAGCAGTTTTCCCGAGGGGCCAGGCACCTACGAGCAGTACTTC

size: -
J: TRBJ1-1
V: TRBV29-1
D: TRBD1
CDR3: CSVERDRADSTEAFF
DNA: TGCAGCGTTGAACGGGACAGGGCAGATAGCACTGAAGCTTTCTTT

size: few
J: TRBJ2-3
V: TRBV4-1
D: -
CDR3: CASSQSRGTDTQYF
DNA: TGCGCCAGCAGCCAATCCCGAGGCACAGATACGCAGTATTTT

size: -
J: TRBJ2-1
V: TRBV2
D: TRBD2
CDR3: CASCRTSGSLLGNEQFF
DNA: TGTGCCAGCTGCCGAACTAGCGGGAGTCTCCTCGGGAATGAGCAGTTCTTC

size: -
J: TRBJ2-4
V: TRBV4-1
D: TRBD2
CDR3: CASSQISQAGDQYF
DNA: TGCGCCAGCAGCCAAATCTCGCAGGCGGGAGATCAGTACTTC

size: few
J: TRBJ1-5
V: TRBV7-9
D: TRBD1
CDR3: CASSRTGTNQPQHF
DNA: TGTGCCAGCAGCAGGACAGGAACTAATCAGCCCCAGCATTTT

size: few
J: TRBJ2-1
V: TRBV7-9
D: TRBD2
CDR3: CASSLEGSGGEQFF
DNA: TGTGCCAGCAGCTTAGAAGGGTCGGGAGGGGAGCAGTTCTTC

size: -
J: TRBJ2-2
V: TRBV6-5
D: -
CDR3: CASSYTGFGELFF
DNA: TGTGCCAGCAGTTACACGGGGTTCGGGGAGCTGTTTTTT